This T cell receptor beta chain was sequenced for a study of blood T cell repertoires in COVID-19. Across the study: Material from acute and convalescent COVID-19 was sourced from the United States, Italy and Spain. From T cells, B-cell-depleted T cells, or PBMCs came the material, which was cDNA or gDNA.

Germline V gene sequence: CDR1 SGHKS, CDR2 YYEKEE (reference sequence). The CDR3 is 14 amino acids. V gave up 1 base and J gave up 6 bases; unmatched junction bases: 4. Authors' analysis steps: Estimated nucleated cell counts came from reference gene primer amplification. Measured with immunoSEQ multiplex PCR; TCRdb has only the in-frame clones, and not every one. V, J and clone size are taken as reported in that table, and D and trimming were inferred from the DNA itself. In the table there are roughly 160,000 clones, over 80% of which are singletons. The source material was peripheral blood. The sequence was collected from a woman aged 55-75 years with acute or convalescent COVID-19. V and J are TRBV5-5 and TRBJ2-3; 8 bases agree with TRBD1. CDR3 protein: CASSLRRGLDTQYF. The CDR3 DNA reads TGTGCCAGCAGCTTGCGCAGGGGGCTGGATACGCAGTATTTT.